This T cell receptor beta chain was captured in a study of shared clonotypes between healthy human individuals. Sequencing used immunoSEQ multiplex PCR; TCRdb keeps in-frame clones, though not all of them. The profile shows about 690,000 clones, roughly 87% of them singletons. This CDR3 has 18 residues. Germline values: CDR1 MDHEN, CDR2 SYDVKM. The germline V and J ends were trimmed by 2 bases and 5 bases, with 23 bases remaining between them. Sequencing was carried out using memory CD8+ T cells from PBMCs. Subset indicated: CD45RO+ cells pooled with CCR7-negative TemRA cells. The sequence was obtained from a man between 18 and 35 years old in good health. Some clones in this sample may be carry-over from other donors' samples. The rearrangement joins TRBV28 to TRBJ2-3; a weak D match, TRBD2 (6 bases). The CDR3 loop is CASSLKWRARIQVDTQYF. In DNA, the CDR3 is TGTGCCAGCAGTTTAAAGTGGAGGGCCAGGATTCAGGTAGATACGCAGTATTTT.